A single sample is the source of the 32 T cell receptor beta chains below, sequenced in a study of blood T cell repertoires in COVID-19. TCRdb's table, derived via immunoSEQ multiplex PCR, lists solely in-frame clones and lacks some. This sample has around 310,000 clones; about 88% occur once, and the top ten carry approximately 8.8%. Sequences were obtained from PBMCs or T cells enriched from blood (not recorded which). Receptors originate from a middle-aged woman who had recovered from COVID-19.

V and J are TRBV11-2 and TRBJ1-3; TRBD1 matches at 7 bases. The V segment lost 5 bases and the J segment 4 bases; nucleotides outside the gene matches: 8. The CDR3 is 15 amino acids. Germline V gene lookup returns CDR1 SGHAT and CDR2 FQNNGV. The CDR3 region has the DNA TGTGCCAGCAGCCCTGACAGGGTCTCCGGAAACACCATATATTTT. Encoded protein: CASSPDRVSGNTIYF. Full variable domain (missing parts from reference TRBV11-2 and TRBJ1-3): EAGVAQSPRYKIIEKRQSVAFWCNPISGHATLYWYQQILGQGPKLLIQFQNNGVVDDSQLPKDRFSAERLKGVDSTLKIQPAKLEDSAVYLCASSPDRVSGNTIYFGEGSWLTVV.

This clone has a single count. The chain couples TRBV20-1 to TRBJ2-7; D uncertain. CDR1 is DFQATT, CDR2 SNEGSKA, per germline (reference sequence). The CDR3 covers 11 residues. Trimming took 1 base from V and 5 from J, leaving 6 bases between them. CDR3 residues: CSARAVNEQYF. DNA of the CDR3: TGCAGTGCTAGAGCAGTGAACGAGCAGTACTTC.

The J gene is TRBJ2-1, the V gene TRBV4-3; TRBD2 aligns across 15 bases. After removal of 1 base from V and 9 bases from J, the junction contained 1 base not matched to a gene. This CDR3 has 15 residues. Germline-derived CDR1 and CDR2 are LGHNA and YSLEER. CDR3 nucleotide sequence: TGCGCCAGCAGCCAAGGGGGACTAGCGGGAGGTGAGCAGTTCTTC. This gives the protein CASSQGGLAGGEQFF.

The chain joins TRBV28 to TRBJ1-1; a weak D match, TRBD1 (6 bases). CDR3 length: 12 residues. Trimming cost V 2 bases and J 10 bases, with 11 bases left between them. Germline CDR1 reads MDHEN; CDR2 reads SYDVKM. In nucleotides, the CDR3 is TGTGCCAGCAGTTTACCTACAGGGACAGCTTTCTTT. Amino acid sequence: CASSLPTGTAFF.

Written as DNA, the CDR3 is TGTGCCAGCAGCGGGACAGGGGCCACCCTGAACACTGAAGCTTTCTTT. Protein: CASSGTGATLNTEAFF. V gene TRBV2 combines with J gene TRBJ1-1; TRBD1 agrees at 10 bases. Germline CDR1 is SNHLY and CDR2 is FYNNEI. The trim removed 6 bases at V and 0 bases at J, leaving 7 bases unmatched. The CDR3 covers 16 residues.

The chain links TRBV3-1 (or the pseudogene TRBV3-2) to TRBJ1-1; 7 bases agree with TRBD1. Trimming cost V 2 bases and J 5 bases; bases outside gene matches: 2. CDR1 LGHDT and CDR2 YNNKEL come from the germline V gene (reference sequence). This CDR3 region has 13 residues. The CDR3 spells CASSQRQGTEAFF. The CDR3 nucleotides are TGTGCCAGCAGCCAAAGACAGGGAACTGAAGCTTTCTTT.

The chain recombines TRBV5-1 with TRBJ2-7; 9 bases are a match to TRBD1. CDR1 and CDR2 from the germline V gene are SGHRS and YFSETQ. The CDR3 is 15 residues long. J lost 5 bases, V lost 0 bases, and 6 bases had no gene match. CDR3 residues: CASSLDLTGGDEQYF. The CDR3 DNA follows: TGCGCCAGCAGCTTGGACCTGACAGGGGGAGACGAGCAGTACTTC.

The chain has TRBV2 and TRBJ2-1; TRBD2 might be the D (6 bases). This CDR3 is 14 amino acids long. Germline V CDR1 and CDR2: SNHLY, FYNNEI. The V gene lost 4 bases and the J gene lost 8 bases, with 15 bases spanning the gap. CDR3 bases: TGTGCCAGCAGTGCTCGCGGACTACGGGATGAGCAGTTCTTC. It specifies CASSARGLRDEQFF.

The chain joins TRBV13 to TRBJ2-1, with D tentatively TRBD1 (5 bases). Trimming left V 4 bases short and J 5 bases short, with 12 bases between. In germline, CDR1 is PRHDT, CDR2 FYEKMQ (reference sequence). CDR3 length: 14 amino acids. This CDR3 reads CASSWGLKDNEQFF. CDR3 sequence (DNA): TGTGCCAGCAGCTGGGGCCTAAAGGACAATGAGCAGTTCTTC.

This clone appeared a single time. This chain uses TRBV12-5 with TRBJ2-7, with TRBD1 as a possible D gene (5 bases). V lost 3 bases to trimming and J lost 2 bases, with 8 bases between them. The CDR3 has 13 amino acids. CDR1 and CDR2 (germline): LGHNT, FRNRAP. The CDR3 DNA sequence: TGTGCTAGTGGTTTCGGACAAACCTACGAGCAGTACTTC. Translated, it gives CASGFGQTYEQYF.

The V gene is TRBV7-2, the J gene TRBJ1-4; 12 nucleotides agree with TRBD1. Germline CDR1 is SGHTA and CDR2 is FQGNSA. The CDR3 covers 17 residues. J was trimmed by 4 bases and V by 1 base; bases with no gene match: 4. In DNA, the CDR3 is TGTGCCAGCAGCTTAGGCCGGGACAGGGGGCATAATGAAAAACTGTTTTTT. Translating it yields CASSLGRDRGHNEKLFF.

This clone was observed once. The rearrangement uses TRBV5-1 and TRBJ2-5; 8 bases align to TRBD1. Germline trimming cut 3 bases from V and 3 bases from J; bases unmatched to any gene: 13. Germline CDR1 reads SGHRS; CDR2 reads YFSETQ. CDR3 length: 17 amino acids. This CDR3 is CASSWKTLGQGEETQYF. The DNA for the CDR3 is TGCGCCAGCAGCTGGAAAACGCTAGGACAGGGAGAAGAGACCCAGTACTTC.

This chain links TRBV7-9 with TRBJ2-3; 10 positions agree with TRBD2. The germline CDR1 and CDR2 sequences are SEHNR and FQNEAQ (reference sequence). V lost 5 bases, J lost 2 bases, and 7 bases stayed unmatched. The CDR3 is 16 residues long. CDR3 protein: CASSALLAGSTDTQYF. As DNA, the CDR3 is TGTGCCAGCAGCGCCTTACTAGCGGGGTCCACAGATACGCAGTATTTT. Filled out from reference TRBV7-9 and TRBJ2-3, the complete variable domain reads DTGVSQNPRHKITKRGQNVTFRCDPISEHNRLYWYRQTLGQGPEFLTYFQNEAQLEKSRLLSDRFSAERPKGSFSTLEIQRTEQGDSAMYLCASSALLAGSTDTQYFGPGTRLTVL.

This chain joins TRBV6-5 and TRBJ2-7; possible D gene TRBD2, 6 bases. V dropped 4 bases and J dropped 7 bases, with 17 bases sitting between them. The CDR3 totals 14 residues. Germline V CDR1 and CDR2: MNHEY, SVGAGI. Here the CDR3 reads CASSFYGPAGEQYF. CDR3 DNA: TGTGCCAGCAGTTTTTACGGTCCGGCGGGGGAGCAGTACTTC.

The chain recombines TRBV19 with TRBJ1-6; D may be TRBD1 (6 bases). The V gene lost 7 bases and the J gene lost 7 bases, with 11 bases spanning the gap. CDR3 size: 13 residues. Germline-derived CDR1 and CDR2 are LNHDA and SQIVND (reference sequence). The CDR3 nucleotides read TGTGCCAGTAACCCAGGGGTGAATTCACCCCTCCACTTT. Translation: CASNPGVNSPLHF. Full variable domain (remainder filled in from reference TRBV19 and TRBJ1-6): DGGITQSPKYLFRKEGQNVTLSCEQNLNHDAMYWYRQDPGQGLRLIYYSQIVNDFQKGDIAEGYSVSREKKESFPLTVTSAQKNPTAFYLCASNPGVNSPLHFGNGTRLTVT.

The chain recombines TRBV12-5 with TRBJ1-5; tentatively, D is TRBD1 (6 bases). In germline, CDR1 is LGHNT, CDR2 FRNRAP. This CDR3 comprises 15 residues. Trimming removed 0 bases at V and 2 bases at J, with 8 bases between. DNA for the CDR3: TGTGCTAGTGGTTTGGTACCAGGGGGCAATCAGCCCCAGCATTTT. Encoded protein: CASGLVPGGNQPQHF.

CDR3 DNA sequence: TGTGCCTGGAGTGATAAGGGCAGGGGTGGAGAGCAGTTCTTC. Amino acid sequence: CAWSDKGRGGEQFF. The chain couples TRBV30 to TRBJ2-1, with D possibly matching TRBD1 (6 bases). Germline V gene lookup returns CDR1 GTSNPN and CDR2 SVGIG (reference sequence). The V end lost 1 base, the J end lost 10 bases, and 17 bases lay between the germline ends. CDR3 size: 14 residues.

The chain employs TRBV7-3 and TRBJ2-1; tentative D call: TRBD2 (5 bases). Germline loops: CDR1 SGHTA, CDR2 FQGTGA. The CDR3 totals 14 residues. V was trimmed by 5 bases and J by 9 bases, leaving 17 bases between them. The CDR3 DNA sequence: TGTGCCAGCAGCCATACAAGCGCGGGCGGTGAGCAGTTCTTC. This translates into CASSHTSAGGEQFF.

The genes are TRBV7-2 and TRBJ2-1; 7 bases are shared with TRBD2. This CDR3 is built from 13 residues. The trim removed 5 bases at V and 3 bases at J, leaving 1 base unmatched. Per germline, CDR1 SGHTA and CDR2 FQGNSA. CDR3 DNA: TGTGCCAGCAGCCGGACTAGCTACAATGAGCAGTTCTTC. Its protein is CASSRTSYNEQFF.

This chain joins TRBV5-1 and TRBJ2-1; 11 nucleotides agree with TRBD2. Trimming took 2 bases from V and 0 from J; bases not matched to a gene: 7. Germline V gene sequence: CDR1 SGHRS, CDR2 YFSETQ. The CDR3 is made up of 18 amino acids. The CDR3 protein is CASSLRTSGQSSYNEQFF. The CDR3 DNA is TGCGCCAGCAGCTTAAGGACTAGCGGGCAAAGCTCCTACAATGAGCAGTTCTTC.

The chain recombines TRBV28 with TRBJ1-2; D is undetermined. Germline CDR1 is MDHEN and CDR2 is SYDVKM. V gave up 6 bases and J gave up 3 bases, with 14 bases separating them. The CDR3 totals 14 residues. CDR3 DNA sequence: TGTGCCAGCAGCCTAGCTAGCGGCTACTATGGCTACACCTTC. Translation gives CASSLASGYYGYTF.

The chain carries TRBV18 and TRBJ1-1; a possible D gene is TRBD1 (5 bases). With 4 bases removed from V and 5 bases from J, the gap between germline ends came to 20 bases. Germline V gives CDR1 KGHSH, CDR2 LQKENI. There are 16 residues in the CDR3. In DNA form, the CDR3 reads TGTGCCAGCTCACAGACTGACGGAGGGGCAATTACTGAAGCTTTCTTT. Translated, it gives CASSQTDGGAITEAFF.

The chain recombines TRBV5-4 with TRBJ2-1; 9 nucleotides align to TRBD2. Looked up from germline, CDR1 is SGHNT and CDR2 is YYREEE (reference sequence). V dropped 0 bases and J dropped 7; count of bases not matched to a gene: 5. The CDR3 totals 15 residues. The CDR3 DNA follows: TGTGCCAGCAGCTTGGGTCTAGCGGGAAGGAATGAGCAGTTCTTC. Protein sequence: CASSLGLAGRNEQFF.

The chain employs TRBV6-5 and TRBJ2-7; 11 bases line up with TRBD2. With 2 bases clipped from V and 5 bases from J, the junction kept 8 bases outside the gene matches. The CDR3 contains 16 residues. The germline gives CDR1 MNHEY, CDR2 SVGAGI. CDR3 region: CASSYGPSGGKNEQYF. The CDR3 DNA reads as TGTGCCAGCAGTTACGGGCCTAGCGGGGGGAAAAACGAGCAGTACTTC.

This clone was detected once. This rearrangement joins TRBV23-1 to TRBJ2-7, with 9 nucleotides matching TRBD1. TRBV23-1 is flagged as an ORF with uncertain function. This CDR3 is 12 amino acids long. CDR3: CAGGQGAYEQYF. DNA for the CDR3: TGCGCGGGGGGACAGGGAGCCTACGAGCAGTACTTC.

The rearrangement uses TRBV28 and TRBJ2-1, with TRBD1 identical over 8 bases. Germline CDR1 reads MDHEN; CDR2 reads SYDVKM. CDR3 size: 14 residues. V shed 7 bases, J shed 2 bases, and the junction held 4 bases outside the gene matches. The CDR3 spells CASTPGQAYNEQFF. DNA for the CDR3: TGTGCCAGCACCCCGGGACAGGCCTACAATGAGCAGTTCTTC. The entire variable domain, with the rest obtained from reference TRBV28 and TRBJ2-1, is as follows: DVKVTQSSRYLVKRTGEKVFLECVQDMDHENMFWYRQDPGLGLRLIYFSYDVKMKEKGDIPEGYSVSREKKERFSLILESASTNQTSMYLCASTPGQAYNEQFFGPGTRLTVL.

Notes on this clone: This same CDR3 is encoded by further DNA sequences in the sample. CDR3 residues: CASSVGDRNTEAFF. The CDR3 DNA reads as TGTGCCAGCAGCGTGGGCGACCGAAACACTGAAGCTTTCTTT. This rearrangement joins TRBV9 to TRBJ1-1, with D unclear. Germline loops: CDR1 SGDLS, CDR2 YYNGEE. Trimming cost V 2 bases and J 2 bases, with 10 bases left between them. The CDR3 runs to 14 residues.

This clone was seen a few times. The V call is TRBV2, the J call TRBJ1-1, with D perhaps matching TRBD1 (5 bases). Germline CDR1 and CDR2: SNHLY and FYNNEI. Trimming stripped 6 bases from V and 7 bases from J, with 12 bases between. The CDR3 has 12 amino acids. In nucleotides, the CDR3 is TGTGCCAGCAGGGGGGAGGCGGGTGAAGCTTTCTTT. Translated, it gives CASRGEAGEAFF.

The rearrangement uses TRBV24-1 and TRBJ2-5, with a weak D call TRBD1 (6 bases). The germline V gene encodes CDR1 KGHDR and CDR2 SFDVKD. The CDR3 consists of 14 residues. With 5 bases removed from V and 0 bases from J, the gap between germline ends came to 9 bases. The CDR3 spells CATSVGTYQETQYF. CDR3 in DNA: TGTGCCACCAGTGTAGGGACATACCAAGAGACCCAGTACTTC.

The chain couples TRBV9 to TRBJ2-3; no definite D call. Trimming took off 4 bases at V and 2 bases at J, with 11 bases between the two ends. This CDR3 comprises 14 residues. Germline V gene sequence: CDR1 SGDLS, CDR2 YYNGEE. CDR3 sequence reads: CASSPSPSTDTQYF. Here the CDR3 DNA reads TGTGCCAGCAGCCCCTCCCCGTCCACAGATACGCAGTATTTT.

The genes are TRBV3-1 (or the pseudogene TRBV3-2) and TRBJ2-7; perhaps TRBD2 as D (6 bases). V was shortened by 1 base and J by 3 bases, with 10 bases between the two germline ends. This CDR3 has 14 amino acids. The germline CDR1 and CDR2 sequences are LGHDT and YNNKEL (reference sequence). Here the CDR3 reads CASSQGGTFYEQYF. The CDR3 DNA follows: TGTGCCAGCAGCCAAGGGGGGACTTTCTACGAGCAGTACTTC.

The chain uses TRBV19 and TRBJ1-5, with TRBD1 matching 9 bases. The CDR3 totals 14 residues. With 7 bases clipped from V and 7 bases from J, the junction kept 8 bases outside the gene matches. Germline V gives CDR1 LNHDA, CDR2 SQIVND (reference sequence). The chain's CDR3 is CASTVGQGRQPQHF. In DNA, the CDR3 is TGTGCCAGTACCGTGGGACAGGGAAGGCAGCCCCAGCATTTT.